This is a list of T cell receptor beta chains from one sample in a study of monozygotic twins with inflammatory bowel disease. TCRdb reprocessed the 5' RACE reads; each CDR3 protein has one entry and no DNA is given. The table for this sample gives over 200,000 distinct CDR3 sequences. The sample comprised blood. The source of these receptors is a human donor with ulcerative colitis or Crohn's disease, or a healthy co-twin of an affected twin (not recorded which). CDR3s include the opening cysteine and the closing phenylalanine or tryptophan.

J gene: TRBJ1-1
CDR3 length: 14
V gene: TRBV5-1
CDR3 protein: CASSAGSQNTEAFF

J gene: TRBJ1-3
CDR3 length: 16
V gene: TRBV7-9
CDR3 protein: CASSPGVRTLGNTIYF

J gene: TRBJ2-3
CDR3 length: 12
V gene: TRBV30
CDR3 protein: CAWSPSIDTQYF

J gene: TRBJ2-3
CDR3 length: 14
V gene: TRBV12-3/TRBV12-4
CDR3 protein: CASSFFRYTDTQYF

J gene: TRBJ2-5
CDR3 length: 13
V gene: TRBV7-9
CDR3 protein: CASSLGQGETQYF

J gene: TRBJ2-3
CDR3 length: 14
V gene: TRBV12-3/TRBV12-4
CDR3 protein: CASSLGLAGDTQYF

J gene: TRBJ1-2
CDR3 length: 14
V gene: TRBV11-2
CDR3 protein: CASSLSQDVYGYTF

J gene: TRBJ1-1
CDR3 length: 15
V gene: TRBV6-5
CDR3 protein: CASSYSGPGQGEAFF

J gene: TRBJ2-7
CDR3 length: 14
V gene: TRBV27
CDR3 protein: CASSPEGGGYEQYF

J gene: TRBJ2-7
CDR3 length: 11
V gene: TRBV29-1
CDR3 protein: CSVVWGDEQYF

J gene: TRBJ2-2
CDR3 length: 16
V gene: TRBV28
CDR3 protein: CATSPAGDLNTGELFF

J gene: TRBJ2-1
CDR3 length: 13
V gene: TRBV5-1
CDR3 protein: CASSFEAFGEQFF

J gene: TRBJ2-5
CDR3 length: 14
V gene: TRBV30
CDR3 protein: CAWSVERGQETQYF

J gene: TRBJ2-3
CDR3 length: 16
V gene: TRBV18
CDR3 protein: CASSPRPGTGSDTQYF

J gene: TRBJ1-2
CDR3 length: 14
V gene: TRBV27
CDR3 protein: CASSPTGFYYGYTF

J gene: TRBJ1-6
CDR3 length: 14
V gene: TRBV6-1
CDR3 protein: CASSSGVENSPLHF

J gene: TRBJ2-1
CDR3 length: 16
V gene: TRBV9
CDR3 protein: CASSRYSGRTGDEQFF

J gene: TRBJ2-1
CDR3 length: 16
V gene: TRBV6-1
CDR3 protein: CASSIAGTSGRNEQFF

J gene: TRBJ2-7
CDR3 length: 17
V gene: TRBV5-1
CDR3 protein: CASSLDPPGQGDHEQYF

J gene: TRBJ2-2
CDR3 length: 16
V gene: TRBV12-3/TRBV12-4
CDR3 protein: CASSFRRPLITGELFF

J gene: TRBJ2-5
CDR3 length: 14
V gene: TRBV12-3/TRBV12-4
CDR3 protein: CASSPGTLGETQYF

J gene: TRBJ2-1
CDR3 length: 15
V gene: TRBV6-1
CDR3 protein: CASSKGVSSYNEQFF

J gene: TRBJ1-6
CDR3 length: 14
V gene: TRBV6-1
CDR3 protein: CASSLDRGNSPLHF

J gene: TRBJ1-6
CDR3 length: 15
V gene: TRBV30
CDR3 protein: CAWSVRETDNSPLHF

J gene: TRBJ1-2
CDR3 length: 14
V gene: TRBV20-1
CDR3 protein: CSAPTAGGAFGYTF

J gene: TRBJ2-7
CDR3 length: 16
V gene: TRBV10-3
CDR3 protein: CAINPSGGAALEEQYF

J gene: TRBJ1-3
CDR3 length: 15
V gene: TRBV4-3
CDR3 protein: CASSQVITAGNTIYF

J gene: TRBJ1-1
CDR3 length: 14
V gene: TRBV12-3/TRBV12-4
CDR3 protein: CASSWGELRTEAFF

J gene: TRBJ1-5
CDR3 length: 22
V gene: TRBV6-6
CDR3 protein: CASAQTGTAKSTTWDNNQPQHF

J gene: TRBJ1-1
CDR3 length: 12
V gene: TRBV10-2
CDR3 protein: CAIGQGGTEAFF

J gene: TRBJ2-7
CDR3 length: 11
V gene: TRBV6-6
CDR3 protein: CASSAGYEQYF

J gene: TRBJ2-5
CDR3 length: 14
V gene: TRBV18
CDR3 protein: CASSPLAHQETQYF

J gene: TRBJ1-1
CDR3 length: 15
V gene: TRBV9
CDR3 protein: CASSVRGGPNTEAFF

J gene: TRBJ1-5
CDR3 length: 16
V gene: TRBV6-1
CDR3 protein: CASSEEDGGGNQPQHF

J gene: TRBJ1-1
CDR3 length: 15
V gene: TRBV5-1
CDR3 protein: CASSLSGLGRTEAFF

J gene: TRBJ1-6
CDR3 length: 16
V gene: TRBV11-2
CDR3 protein: CASSFTGISYNSPLHF

J gene: TRBJ1-5
CDR3 length: 14
V gene: TRBV3-1
CDR3 protein: CASSQNLRSQPQHF

J gene: TRBJ2-5
CDR3 length: 16
V gene: TRBV11-2
CDR3 protein: CASSSMGTGGGETQYF

J gene: TRBJ2-7
CDR3 length: 12
V gene: TRBV9
CDR3 protein: CARAGFSHEQYF

J gene: TRBJ2-7
CDR3 length: 15
V gene: TRBV20-1
CDR3 protein: CSAPARRGRPYEQYF

J gene: TRBJ1-1
CDR3 length: 12
V gene: TRBV12-3/TRBV12-4
CDR3 protein: CASSFSLSEAFF

J gene: TRBJ2-3
CDR3 length: 16
V gene: TRBV5-1
CDR3 protein: CASSLELGTSTDTQYF

J gene: TRBJ2-3
CDR3 length: 15
V gene: TRBV25-1
CDR3 protein: CASSPSGAGTDTQYF

J gene: TRBJ2-1
CDR3 length: 12
V gene: TRBV7-6
CDR3 protein: CASSPGFGEQFF

J gene: TRBJ2-3
CDR3 length: 15
V gene: TRBV4-1
CDR3 protein: CASSHQLERRDTQYF

J gene: TRBJ2-1
CDR3 length: 18
V gene: TRBV6-5
CDR3 protein: CASSYFPRGVVRYNEQFF

J gene: TRBJ2-1
CDR3 length: 19
V gene: TRBV3-1
CDR3 protein: CASSQEAPGLAGAHNEQFF